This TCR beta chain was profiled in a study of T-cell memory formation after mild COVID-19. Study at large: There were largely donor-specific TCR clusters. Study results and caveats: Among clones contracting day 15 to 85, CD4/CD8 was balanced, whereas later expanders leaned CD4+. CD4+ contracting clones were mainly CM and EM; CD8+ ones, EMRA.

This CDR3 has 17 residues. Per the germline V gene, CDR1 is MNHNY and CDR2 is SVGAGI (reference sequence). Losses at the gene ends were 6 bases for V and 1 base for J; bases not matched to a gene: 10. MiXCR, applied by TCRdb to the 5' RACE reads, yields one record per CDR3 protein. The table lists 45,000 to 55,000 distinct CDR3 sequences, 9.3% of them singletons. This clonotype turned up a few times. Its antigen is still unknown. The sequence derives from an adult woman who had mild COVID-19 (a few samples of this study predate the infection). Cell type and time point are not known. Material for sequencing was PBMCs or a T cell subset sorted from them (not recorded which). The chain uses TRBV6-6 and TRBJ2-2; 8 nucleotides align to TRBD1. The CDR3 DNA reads TGTGCCAGCAGACCCCAGGGGGCGCAAAGGAACACCGGGGAGCTGTTTTTT. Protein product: CASRPQGAQRNTGELFF.